The 32 T cell receptor beta chains below come from one sample, sequenced in a study of blood T cell repertoires in COVID-19. Repertoires were generated with immunoSEQ multiplex PCR, while TCRdb's copy carries only in-frame clones and drops some. The sample has about 78,000 clones; approximately 90% are singletons. The specimen was peripheral blood. These receptor sequences come from a woman of 80 years or more with acute or convalescent COVID-19.

V and J are TRBV7-2 and TRBJ2-2, with 10 bases that match TRBD2. The germline V gene encodes CDR1 SGHTA and CDR2 FQGNSA. The CDR3 sequence is 15 residues long. Germline trimming cut 5 bases from V and 1 base from J; bases unmatched to any gene: 1. CDR3 loop: CASSASGGNTGELFF. CDR3 in DNA: TGTGCCAGCAGCGCTAGCGGGGGGAACACCGGGGAGCTGTTTTTT.

The V and J genes are TRBV7-2 and TRBJ1-3; D is perhaps TRBD1 (6 bases). This CDR3 spans 15 amino acids. V was trimmed by 3 bases and J by 0 bases, leaving 9 bases between them. The germline gives CDR1 SGHTA, CDR2 FQGNSA. The DNA for the CDR3 is TGTGCCAGCAGCTTCACAGGGAACTCTGGAAACACCATATATTTT. Amino acids: CASSFTGNSGNTIYF.

This chain links TRBV18 with TRBJ2-1; 10 positions match TRBD2. The V gene end was trimmed by 0 bases and the J gene end by 9 bases; junction bases not matched to a gene: 5. Germline V gene lookup returns CDR1 KGHSH and CDR2 LQKENI. The CDR3 sequence is 15 residues long. CDR3 amino acids: CASSPPSGGAAEQFF. Here the CDR3 DNA reads TGTGCCAGCTCACCACCGAGCGGGGGGGCTGCTGAGCAGTTCTTC.

The rearrangement links TRBV11-1 to TRBJ2-7, with TRBD2 matching over 11 bases. The V and J ends lost 2 bases and 2 bases, in that order; junction bases with no gene match: 2. The V gene's germline CDR1 is SGHAT and CDR2 FQDESV (reference sequence). The CDR3 loop spans 15 amino acids. The DNA of the CDR3 is TGTGCCAGCAGCTTATCGACTAGCGGGACCTACGAGCAGTACTTC. Translation: CASSLSTSGTYEQYF.

The genes are TRBV10-3 and TRBJ2-4; 7 bases agree with TRBD1. This CDR3 has 14 residues. V trimming: 2 bases; J trimming: 9 bases; junction bases outside the gene matches: 7. The germline gives CDR1 ENHRY, CDR2 SYGVKD. DNA for the CDR3: TGTGCCATCAGTGAGGACAGGGCTAGGGGCATTCAGTACTTC. Protein product: CAISEDRARGIQYF.

This clone was seen only a few times. The V gene is TRBV7-2, the J gene TRBJ2-2; possibly TRBD2 for D (6 bases). The CDR3 is 16 residues long. V was trimmed by 0 bases and J by 7 bases, leaving 15 bases between them. Per germline, CDR1 SGHTA and CDR2 FQGNSA. CDR3 loop: CASSLARTGRSGELFF. The CDR3 DNA follows: TGTGCCAGCAGCTTAGCGCGGACGGGGAGGAGCGGGGAGCTGTTTTTT.

The V gene is TRBV4-1, the J gene TRBJ2-1; no reliable D call. Germline V CDR1 and CDR2: MGHRA, YSYEKL. Trimming removed 2 bases from V and 5 bases from J, with 16 bases in between. The CDR3 is 16 amino acids. The DNA for the CDR3 is TGCGCCAGCAGCCAATTTACGCAGGTCCGGAACAATGAGCAGTTCTTC. It is translated as CASSQFTQVRNNEQFF.

The sample holds one count of this clone. The chain joins TRBV15 to TRBJ2-2, with D possibly matching TRBD1 (5 bases). From germline, CDR1 is LNHNV and CDR2 YYDKDF (reference sequence). Trimming pared 6 bases from V and 3 bases from J, leaving 8 bases between. The CDR3 loop spans 13 amino acids. CDR3 in DNA: TGTGCCACCAGATGGGGCCACACCGGGGAGCTGTTTTTT. It encodes CATRWGHTGELFF.

This sequence joins TRBV6-1 and TRBJ1-2, with D possibly matching TRBD1 (5 bases). CDR1 and CDR2 from the germline V gene are MNHNS and SASEGT. There are 14 residues in the CDR3. The V end lost 3 bases, the J end lost 3 bases, and 11 bases lay between the germline ends. The DNA for the CDR3 is TGTGCCAGCAGTGAGGCAGGGTTGGACTATGGCTACACCTTC. Residues: CASSEAGLDYGYTF.

V gene TRBV7-3 combines with J gene TRBJ2-2; the match to TRBD2 covers 13 bases. CDR1 and CDR2 (germline): SGHTA, FQGTGA. Trimming cost V 5 bases and J 1 base; bases outside gene matches: 10. The CDR3 runs 19 residues. The CDR3 region is CASSPRTSGGWLNTGELFF. Written as DNA, the CDR3 is TGTGCCAGCAGCCCTAGGACTAGCGGGGGTTGGCTGAACACCGGGGAGCTGTTTTTT.

CDR3 nucleotide sequence: TGTGCCAGCAGCCCGGGACTCTCCCCGGGGACCCAGTACTTC. The encoded protein is CASSPGLSPGTQYF. This chain links TRBV7-3 with TRBJ2-5; tentatively, D is TRBD2 (6 bases). Between the trimmed V and J ends, which lost 5 bases and 7 bases, there was a span of 17 bases. Germline V gives CDR1 SGHTA, CDR2 FQGTGA. This CDR3 contains 14 residues.

This clone appeared a single time. This chain links TRBV20-1 with TRBJ2-7, with D perhaps TRBD1 (5 bases). V dropped 3 bases and J dropped 3 bases, with 15 bases sitting between them. This CDR3 spans 14 amino acids. CDR1 DFQATT and CDR2 SNEGSKA come from the germline V gene (reference sequence). As DNA, the CDR3 is TGCAGTGCTAGTTTCGTCAGGGCGAACTACGAGCAGTACTTC. Translation gives CSASFVRANYEQYF.

The chain links TRBV7-2 to TRBJ2-2; weak D call: TRBD2 (5 bases). Per germline, CDR1 SGHTA and CDR2 FQGNSA. The CDR3 sequence is 16 residues long. Trimming cost V 2 bases and J 1 base, with 11 bases left between them. The CDR3 coding sequence is TGTGCCAGCAGCTTATATCTCGGGGTGAACACCGGGGAGCTGTTTTTT. This gives the protein CASSLYLGVNTGELFF.

The rearrangement links TRBV5-8 to TRBJ2-1, with a tentative D call TRBD2 (5 bases). This CDR3 has 15 residues. Germline CDR1 reads SGHTS; CDR2 reads YDEGEE. The V end lost 2 bases, the J end lost 0 bases, and 9 bases lay between the germline ends. DNA for the CDR3: TGTGCCAGCAGCTTAGGACTGAGCTCCTACAATGAGCAGTTCTTC. It specifies CASSLGLSSYNEQFF.

In DNA form, the CDR3 reads TGTGCCAGCAGCCAAGATATAAGACAGGCCCCCCACAATGAGCAGTTCTTC. Protein product: CASSQDIRQAPHNEQFF. The V call is TRBV3-1 (or the pseudogene TRBV3-2), the J call TRBJ2-1; weak D call: TRBD1 (6 bases). This CDR3 has 17 amino acids. Trimming stripped 0 bases from V and 5 bases from J, with 17 bases between. Germline CDR1 is LGHDT and CDR2 is YNNKEL (reference sequence).

This clone was found once. This chain joins TRBV5-6 and TRBJ1-2; TRBD1 matches 7 bases. Germline lookup yields CDR1 SGHDT and CDR2 YYEEEE. V was clipped by 4 bases and J by 4 bases; unmatched bases: 7. There are 14 residues in the CDR3. The CDR3 region is CASSLGQTPYGYTF. The CDR3, as DNA: TGTGCCAGCAGCCTGGGACAGACTCCCTATGGCTACACCTTC.

The genes are TRBV2 and TRBJ2-7, with 9 bases identical to TRBD2. CDR1 and CDR2 from the germline V gene are SNHLY and FYNNEI. The CDR3 loop spans 16 amino acids. Unmatched junction bases numbered 18, after V lost 6 bases and J lost 9 bases. The CDR3 nucleotides are TGTGCCAGCAGCCGCAACCCGGCGGGGGGGGCTCGGGGGCAGTACTTC. Its protein product is CASSRNPAGGARGQYF.

The V call is TRBV2, the J call TRBJ1-2; weak D call: TRBD1 (5 bases). This CDR3 region has 13 residues. Trimming cost V 6 bases and J 1 base, with 9 bases left between them. CDR1 SNHLY and CDR2 FYNNEI come from the germline V gene. The chain's CDR3 is CASRTTVNYGYTF. The DNA of the CDR3 is TGTGCCAGCAGAACGACAGTTAACTATGGCTACACCTTC.

The chain combines TRBV7-9 with TRBJ2-7, with D perhaps TRBD1 (6 bases). V lost 5 bases and J lost 1, with 18 bases in between. The length of the CDR3 is 16 residues. CDR1 SEHNR and CDR2 FQNEAQ come from the germline V gene (reference sequence). This CDR3 reads CASSRVGGGWSYEQYF. CDR3 coding DNA: TGTGCCAGCAGCCGAGTAGGTGGGGGCTGGTCCTACGAGCAGTACTTC.

The chain recombines TRBV18 with TRBJ1-2; 7 bases align to TRBD1. The ends lost 2 bases at V and 4 bases at J; junction bases unmatched: 7. Germline V CDR1 and CDR2: KGHSH, LQKENI. CDR3 length: 15 amino acids. The DNA of the CDR3 is TGTGCCAGCTCACCATCTTCGGGACAGAGCTATGGCTACACCTTC. This gives the protein CASSPSSGQSYGYTF.

This clone was counted a single time. J is TRBJ1-2 and V is TRBV7-9, with 12 bases aligning to TRBD1. Unmatched junction bases numbered 3, after V lost 4 bases and J lost 9 bases. The CDR3 is 13 amino acids. Germline V lookup: CDR1 SEHNR, CDR2 FQNEAQ (reference sequence). The CDR3 bases are TGTGCCAGCAGCTCGGGACAGGGGGCGAGCTACACCTTC. Protein product: CASSSGQGASYTF.

The chain uses TRBV29-1 and TRBJ2-3; possible D gene TRBD2, 7 bases. CDR1 SQVTM and CDR2 ANQGSEA come from the germline V gene. CDR3 length equals 14 residues. Trimming left V 3 bases short and J 4 bases short, with 14 bases between. CDR3 DNA sequence: TGCAGCGTTGATGCGGGGGCTTCTTCAGATACGCAGTATTTT. Protein: CSVDAGASSDTQYF.

This chain connects TRBV5-4 to TRBJ2-2; a weak D match, TRBD1 (5 bases). V was cut by 3 bases and J by 7 bases, with 7 bases left in between. Germline CDR1 SGHNT, CDR2 YYREEE (reference sequence). This CDR3 region has 12 residues. The chain's CDR3 is CASSSQGGELFF. CDR3 in DNA: TGTGCCAGCAGCTCTCAGGGCGGGGAGCTGTTTTTT.

This chain connects TRBV6-2 or TRBV6-3 to TRBJ1-1; D is undetermined. The germline V gene has CDR1 MNHEY and CDR2 SVGEGT. Between the trimmed V and J ends, which lost 6 bases and 1 base, there was a span of 9 bases. The CDR3 loop spans 13 amino acids. The CDR3 bases are TGTGCCAGCAGCCTTCACACGAACACTGAAGCTTTCTTT. Protein product: CASSLHTNTEAFF.

This chain uses TRBV25-1 with TRBJ1-4; D is possibly TRBD1 (6 bases). Trimming stripped 1 base from V and 0 bases from J, with 6 bases between. Germline CDR1 reads MGHDK; CDR2 reads SYGVNS. There are 15 residues in the CDR3. Here the CDR3 reads CASSESGATNEKLFF. DNA of the CDR3: TGTGCCAGCAGTGAATCAGGGGCAACTAATGAAAAACTGTTTTTT.

In this sample, this clone turned up a few times. The rearrangement uses TRBV3-1 (or the pseudogene TRBV3-2) and TRBJ1-6; 8 bases are a match to TRBD1. Germline loops: CDR1 LGHDT, CDR2 YNNKEL (reference sequence). The V gene end was trimmed by 2 bases and the J gene end by 3 bases; junction bases not matched to a gene: 6. This CDR3 spans 17 amino acids. CDR3 protein: CASSQITGGLYNSPLHF. The CDR3 DNA reads TGTGCCAGCAGCCAAATTACAGGGGGACTCTATAATTCACCCCTCCACTTT.

The rearrangement uses TRBV3-1 (or the pseudogene TRBV3-2) and TRBJ2-3, with 11 bases identical to TRBD2. Germline V gene lookup returns CDR1 LGHDT and CDR2 YNNKEL (reference sequence). Unmatched junction bases numbered 13, after V lost 0 bases and J lost 5 bases. The CDR3 runs to 19 residues. CDR3 nucleotide sequence: TGTGCCAGCAGCCAAGATCCACCATTAGCGGGGGGGCATAGAGATACGCAGTATTTT. As protein: CASSQDPPLAGGHRDTQYF.

The chain has TRBV5-1 and TRBJ1-2, with D maybe TRBD1 (5 bases). Germline V gene data show CDR1 as SGHRS and CDR2 as YFSETQ. The CDR3 is 13 residues long. V dropped 0 bases and J dropped 6 bases, with 9 bases sitting between them. CDR3 DNA: TGCGCCAGCAGCTTGGCAGGGTTTGATGGCTACACCTTC. It translates to CASSLAGFDGYTF. The full variable domain, in which reference TRBV5-1 and TRBJ1-2 provide the parts outside the CDR3, is KAGVTQTPRYLIKTRGQQVTLSCSPISGHRSVSWYQQTPGQGLQFLFEYFSETQRNKGNFPGRFSGRQFSNSRSEMNVSTLELGDSALYLCASSLAGFDGYTFGSGTRLTVV.

The chain has TRBV10-3 and TRBJ1-5, with D perhaps matching TRBD1 (5 bases). The germline gives CDR1 ENHRY, CDR2 SYGVKD. This CDR3 contains 14 residues. Trimming left V 7 bases short and J 4 bases short, with 14 bases between. CDR3 in amino acids: CAIKEQGLNQPQHF. The CDR3 DNA sequence: TGTGCCATCAAAGAGCAGGGATTGAATCAGCCCCAGCATTTT.

This chain joins TRBV7-6 and TRBJ1-5; TRBD1 agrees at 8 bases. The germline V gene encodes CDR1 SGHVS and CDR2 FNYEAQ. Trimming cost V 4 bases and J 7 bases; bases outside gene matches: 9. The CDR3 extends over 15 amino acids. CDR3 loop: CASSSLTGAGQPQHF. In DNA, the CDR3 is TGTGCCAGCAGCTCCTTGACAGGGGCAGGACAGCCCCAGCATTTT.

This clone has a handful of counts. CDR3 protein: CASSLVITGELFF. In DNA form, the CDR3 reads TGTGCCAGCAGCTTGGTCATCACCGGGGAGCTGTTTTTT. The V and J genes are TRBV5-8 and TRBJ2-2, with D unclear. V was pared by 0 bases and J by 4 bases, with 4 bases between. Germline V gene data show CDR1 as SGHTS and CDR2 as YDEGEE. The length of the CDR3 is 13 residues.

This rearrangement joins TRBV24-1 to TRBJ2-3, with a weak D call TRBD2 (5 bases). The germline gives CDR1 KGHDR, CDR2 SFDVKD. This CDR3 contains 16 residues. V dropped 6 bases and J dropped 0 bases, with 15 bases sitting between them. The CDR3 protein is CATSSRERSSTDTQYF. CDR3 nucleotide sequence: TGTGCCACCAGTTCGAGGGAGAGATCTAGCACAGATACGCAGTATTTT.